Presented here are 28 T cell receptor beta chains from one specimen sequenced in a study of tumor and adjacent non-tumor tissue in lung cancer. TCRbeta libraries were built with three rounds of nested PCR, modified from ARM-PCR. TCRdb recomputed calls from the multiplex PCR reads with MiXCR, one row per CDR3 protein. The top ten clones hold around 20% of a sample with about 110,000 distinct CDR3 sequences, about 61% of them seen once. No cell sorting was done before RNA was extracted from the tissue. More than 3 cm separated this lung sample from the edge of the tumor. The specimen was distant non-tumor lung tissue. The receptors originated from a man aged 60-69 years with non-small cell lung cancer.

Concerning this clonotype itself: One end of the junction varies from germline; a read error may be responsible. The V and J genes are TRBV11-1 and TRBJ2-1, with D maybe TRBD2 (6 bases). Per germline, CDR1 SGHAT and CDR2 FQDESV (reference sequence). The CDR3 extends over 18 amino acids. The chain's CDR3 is CASSLLHGSGIEVNEQFF. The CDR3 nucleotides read TGTGCCAGCAGCTTACTCCACGGTAGCGGCATTGAAGTAAATGAACAGTTCTTC.

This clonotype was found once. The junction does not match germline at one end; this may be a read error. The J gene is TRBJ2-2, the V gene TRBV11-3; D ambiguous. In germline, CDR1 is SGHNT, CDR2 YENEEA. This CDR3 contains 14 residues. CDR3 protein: CAGSPEELTGELFF. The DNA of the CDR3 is TGTGCCGGCAGCCCTGAGGAGCTCACCGGTGAGCTGTTTTTT.

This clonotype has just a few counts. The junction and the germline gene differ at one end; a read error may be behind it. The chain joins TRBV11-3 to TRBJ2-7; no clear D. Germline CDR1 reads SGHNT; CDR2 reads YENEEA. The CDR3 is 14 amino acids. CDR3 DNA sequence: TGTGCCAACAGCATACTAATTCGTGGTGGTGAGCAGTACTTC. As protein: CANSILIRGGEQYF.

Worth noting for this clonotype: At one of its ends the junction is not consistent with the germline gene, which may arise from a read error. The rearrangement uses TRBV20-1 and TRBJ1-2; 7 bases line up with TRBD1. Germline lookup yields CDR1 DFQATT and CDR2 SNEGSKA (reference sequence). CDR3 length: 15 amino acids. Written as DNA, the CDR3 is TGCAGTGCTATAGGGGGCGGAGGAGGGGTCTATGGTTACACCTTC. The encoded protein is CSAIGGGGGVYGYTF.

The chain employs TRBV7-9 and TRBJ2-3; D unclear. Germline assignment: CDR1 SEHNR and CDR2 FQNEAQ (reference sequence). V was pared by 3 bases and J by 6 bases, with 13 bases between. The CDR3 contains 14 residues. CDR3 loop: CASSFLFEFDTQYF. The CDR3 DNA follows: TGTGCCAGCAGCTTTCTATTTGAGTTTGATACGCAGTATTTT.

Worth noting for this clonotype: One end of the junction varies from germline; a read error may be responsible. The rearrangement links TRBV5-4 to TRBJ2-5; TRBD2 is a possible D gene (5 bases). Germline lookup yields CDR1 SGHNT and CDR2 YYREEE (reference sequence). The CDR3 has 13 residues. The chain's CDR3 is CASSLTRLVTRYF. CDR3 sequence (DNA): TGTGCCAGCAGCTTGACTAGGTTGGTGACCCGGTACTTC. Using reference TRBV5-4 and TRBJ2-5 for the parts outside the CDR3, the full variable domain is ETGVTQSPTHLIKTRGQQVTLRCSSQSGHNTVSWYQQALGQGPQFIFQYYREEENGRGNFPPRFSGLQFPNYSSELNVNALELDDSALYLCASSLTRLVTRYFGPGTRLLVL.

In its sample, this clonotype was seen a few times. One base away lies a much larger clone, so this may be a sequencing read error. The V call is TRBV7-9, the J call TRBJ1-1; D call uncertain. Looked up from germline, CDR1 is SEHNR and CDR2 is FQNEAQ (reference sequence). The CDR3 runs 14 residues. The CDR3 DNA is TGTGTCAGCAGCCCTCGGTCGGAAAACACTGAAGCTTTCTTT. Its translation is CVSSPRSENTEAFF.

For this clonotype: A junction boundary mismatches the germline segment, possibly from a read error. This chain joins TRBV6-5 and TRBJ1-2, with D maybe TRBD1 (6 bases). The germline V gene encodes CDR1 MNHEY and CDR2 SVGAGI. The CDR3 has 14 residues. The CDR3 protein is CASSRYRDKYDYTF. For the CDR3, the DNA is TGTGCCAGCAGCCGGTACAGGGATAAGTATGACTACACCTTC.

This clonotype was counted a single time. CDR3 sequence: CSARWGSYNEQFF. In nucleotides, the CDR3 is TGCAGTGCTAGATGGGGCTCCTACAATGAGCAGTTCTTC. This chain links TRBV20-1 with TRBJ2-1; D call uncertain. The germline V and J ends were trimmed by 2 bases and 0 bases, with 5 bases remaining between them. The CDR3 is made up of 13 amino acids. Germline V gene sequence: CDR1 DFQATT, CDR2 SNEGSKA (reference sequence).

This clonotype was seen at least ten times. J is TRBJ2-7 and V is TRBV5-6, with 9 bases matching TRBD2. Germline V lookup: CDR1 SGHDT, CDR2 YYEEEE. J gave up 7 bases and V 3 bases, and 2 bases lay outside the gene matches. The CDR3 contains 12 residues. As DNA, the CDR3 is TGTGCCAGCAGCTATAGCGGGAGTGAGCAGTACTTC. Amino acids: CASSYSGSEQYF.

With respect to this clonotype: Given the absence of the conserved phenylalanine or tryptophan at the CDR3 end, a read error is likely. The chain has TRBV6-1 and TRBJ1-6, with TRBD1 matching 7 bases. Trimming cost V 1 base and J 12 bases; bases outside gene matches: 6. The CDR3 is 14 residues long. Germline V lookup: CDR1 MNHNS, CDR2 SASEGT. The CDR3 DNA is TGTGCCAGCAGTGAAGAGGGGGCGATAGGACCCCTCCACTCT. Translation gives CASSEEGAIGPLHS.

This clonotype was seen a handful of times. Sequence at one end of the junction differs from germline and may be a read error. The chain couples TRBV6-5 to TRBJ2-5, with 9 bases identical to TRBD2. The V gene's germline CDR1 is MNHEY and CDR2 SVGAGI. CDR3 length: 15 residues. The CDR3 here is CASWPAGGPQETQCF. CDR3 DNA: TGTGCCAGCTGGCCAGCGGGAGGCCCCCAAGAGACCCAGTGCTTC.

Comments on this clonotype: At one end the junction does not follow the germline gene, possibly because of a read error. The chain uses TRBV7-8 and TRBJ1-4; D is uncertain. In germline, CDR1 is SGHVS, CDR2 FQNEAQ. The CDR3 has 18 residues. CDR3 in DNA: TGTGCCAGCATCAAACGACCGTGGTTCCGAACAACTAATGAAAAACTTTTTTTT. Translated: CASIKRPWFRTTNEKLFF.

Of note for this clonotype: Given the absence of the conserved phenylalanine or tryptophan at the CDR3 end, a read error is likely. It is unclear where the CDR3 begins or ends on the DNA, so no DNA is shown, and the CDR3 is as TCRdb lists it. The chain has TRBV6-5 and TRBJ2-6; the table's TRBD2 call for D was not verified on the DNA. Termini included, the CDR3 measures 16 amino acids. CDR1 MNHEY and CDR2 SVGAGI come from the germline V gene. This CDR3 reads CASSSAGLAGANVLTL.

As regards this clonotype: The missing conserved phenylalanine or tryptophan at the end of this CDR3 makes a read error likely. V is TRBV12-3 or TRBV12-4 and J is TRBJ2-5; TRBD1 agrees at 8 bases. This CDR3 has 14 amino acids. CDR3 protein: CARSPGQGQETQYS. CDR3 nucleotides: TGTGCCCGCAGTCCCGGACAGGGACAAGAGACCCAGTACTCC.

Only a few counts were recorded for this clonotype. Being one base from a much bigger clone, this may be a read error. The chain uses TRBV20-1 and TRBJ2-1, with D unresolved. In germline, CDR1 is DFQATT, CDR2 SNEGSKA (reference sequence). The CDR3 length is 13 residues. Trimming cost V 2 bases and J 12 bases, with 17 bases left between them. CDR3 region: CSARKTALGLQFF. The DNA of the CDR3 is TGCAGTGCTAGAAAAACGGCTTTGGGATTGCAGTTCTTC.

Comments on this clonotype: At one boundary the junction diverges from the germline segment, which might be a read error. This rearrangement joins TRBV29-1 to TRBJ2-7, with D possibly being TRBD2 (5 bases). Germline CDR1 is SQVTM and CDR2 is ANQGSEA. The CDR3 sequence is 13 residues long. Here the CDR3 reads CSVIIDRAHKHYF. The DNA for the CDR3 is TGTAGCGTTATTATAGACCGTGCCCACAAGCATTACTTC.

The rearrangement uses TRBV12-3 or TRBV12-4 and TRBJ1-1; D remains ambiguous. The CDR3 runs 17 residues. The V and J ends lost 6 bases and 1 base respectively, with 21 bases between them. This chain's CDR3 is CASSLERGYPPNTEAFF. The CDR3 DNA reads TGTGCCAGCAGCCTAGAAAGAGGGTACCCACCGAACACTGAAGCTTTCTTT.

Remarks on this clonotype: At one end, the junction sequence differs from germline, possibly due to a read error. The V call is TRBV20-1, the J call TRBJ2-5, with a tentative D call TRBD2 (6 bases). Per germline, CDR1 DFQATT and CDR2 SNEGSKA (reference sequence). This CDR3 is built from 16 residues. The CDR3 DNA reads TGCAGTGCCAGAGGTGTTCCCGGGACTCCCCATGAGATCCAGTACTTC. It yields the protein CSARGVPGTPHEIQYF.

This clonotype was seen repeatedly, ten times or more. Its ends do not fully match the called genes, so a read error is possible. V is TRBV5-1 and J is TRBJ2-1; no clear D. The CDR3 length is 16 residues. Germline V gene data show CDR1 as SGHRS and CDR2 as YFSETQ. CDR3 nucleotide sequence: TGCGTCAGCAGCTTGGTAGAGACCACCACCTACAATGAGCAGTTCTTC. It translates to CVSSLVETTTYNEQFF.

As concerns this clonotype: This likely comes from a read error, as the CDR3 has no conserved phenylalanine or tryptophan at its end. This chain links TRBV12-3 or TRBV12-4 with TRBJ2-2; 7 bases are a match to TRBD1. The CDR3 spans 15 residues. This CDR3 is CASSLAGGNTGELFS. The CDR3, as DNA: TGTGCCAGCAGTCTAGCAGGGGGAAACACCGGGGAGCTGTTTTCT.

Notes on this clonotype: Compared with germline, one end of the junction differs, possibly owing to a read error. The DNA of the CDR3 is TGTGCCAGCAGTGGAGAGGTCCTCACAGATACCCAGTATTTT. This codes for CASSGEVLTDTQYF. The rearrangement uses TRBV6-1 and TRBJ2-3; D gene uncertain. Germline V gives CDR1 MNHNS, CDR2 SASEGT. There are 14 residues in the CDR3.

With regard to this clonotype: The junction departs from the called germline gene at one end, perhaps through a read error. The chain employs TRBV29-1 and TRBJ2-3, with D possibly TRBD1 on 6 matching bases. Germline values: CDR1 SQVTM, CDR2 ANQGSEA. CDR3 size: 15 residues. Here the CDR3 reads CRVEERARGTDTQYF. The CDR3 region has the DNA TGCAGGGTTGAAGAAAGGGCCAGGGGCACAGATACGCAGTATTTC.

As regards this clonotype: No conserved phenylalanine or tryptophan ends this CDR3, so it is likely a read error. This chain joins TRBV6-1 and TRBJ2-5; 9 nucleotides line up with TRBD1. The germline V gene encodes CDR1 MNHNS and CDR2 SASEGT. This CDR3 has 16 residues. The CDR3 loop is CANSGESGTGRETQYL. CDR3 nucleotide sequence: TGTGCCAACAGTGGCGAGTCAGGGACAGGGAGGGAGACCCAGTACCTC.

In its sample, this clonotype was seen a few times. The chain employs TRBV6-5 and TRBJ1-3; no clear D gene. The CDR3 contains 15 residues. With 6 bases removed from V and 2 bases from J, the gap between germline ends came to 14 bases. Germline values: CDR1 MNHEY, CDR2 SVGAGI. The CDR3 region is CASRERKNPGNTIYF. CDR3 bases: TGTGCCAGCAGGGAACGGAAAAACCCTGGAAACACCATATATTTT.

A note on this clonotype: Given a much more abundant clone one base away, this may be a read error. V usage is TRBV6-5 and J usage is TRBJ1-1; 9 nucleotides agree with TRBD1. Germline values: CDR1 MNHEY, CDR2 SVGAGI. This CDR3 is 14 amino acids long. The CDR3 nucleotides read TGTACCAGCACCAAGGGACAGGGATATACTGAAGCTTTCTTT. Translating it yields CTSTKGQGYTEAFF.

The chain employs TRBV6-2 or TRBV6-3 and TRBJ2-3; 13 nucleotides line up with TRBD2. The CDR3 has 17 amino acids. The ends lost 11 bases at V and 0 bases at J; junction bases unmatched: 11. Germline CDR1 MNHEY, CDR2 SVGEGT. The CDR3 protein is CALSTSGRATSTDTQYF. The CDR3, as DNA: TGTGCCCTCAGCACTAGCGGGAGGGCCACTAGCACAGATACGCAGTATTTT.

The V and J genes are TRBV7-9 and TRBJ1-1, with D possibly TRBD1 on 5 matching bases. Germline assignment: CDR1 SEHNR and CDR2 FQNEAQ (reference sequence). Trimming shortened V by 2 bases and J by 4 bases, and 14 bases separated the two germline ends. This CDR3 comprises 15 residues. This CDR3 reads CASSLSMGVGTEAFF. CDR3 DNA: TGTGCCAGCAGCTTAAGTATGGGGGTTGGCACTGAAGCTTTCTTT.